The rows below give T cell receptor beta chains drawn from one sample of a study of metastatic and nonmetastatic thyroid tumors. TCRdb reprocessed the PCR reads via MiXCR. The sample yields over 65,000 clones, 9.5% to 15% seen once. The sample was tumor tissue. The source is a female donor with papillary thyroid cancer or a benign thyroid nodule (not recorded which). Some clones in this sample may be carry-over from other donors' samples. Each CDR3 is given without its conserved first and last residue. D genes are given only for firm matches.

V gene,J gene,D gene,CDR3 protein
TRBV4-2,TRBJ2-1,.,ASSQDPRNEQF
TRBV10-1,TRBJ1-6,.,ASSLGGDSPLH
TRBV7-9,TRBJ2-5,TRBD2,ASSRDYEETQY
TRBV3-1,TRBJ2-3,.,ASSQVDSGQQY
TRBV2,TRBJ2-7,TRBD2,ASLSTSGLSYKKY
TRBV7-8,TRBJ1-2,.,ASSLRNRAAEGYT
TRBV20-1,TRBJ1-2,.,SARDGTGRYGYT
TRBV9,TRBJ2-3,TRBD1,ASSVGTGHTQY
TRBV25-1,TRBJ1-2,.,ASSVDRANYGYT
TRBV6-1,TRBJ2-3,.,ASSLITIGYTYTQY
TRBV24-1,TRBJ1-4,.,ATSTGQGNEKLF
TRBV18,TRBJ1-3,TRBD1,ASSPPGQGFSGNTIY
TRBV28,TRBJ1-1,.,ASSPTSNTEAF
TRBV29-1,TRBJ2-6,.,SALPGAGANVLT